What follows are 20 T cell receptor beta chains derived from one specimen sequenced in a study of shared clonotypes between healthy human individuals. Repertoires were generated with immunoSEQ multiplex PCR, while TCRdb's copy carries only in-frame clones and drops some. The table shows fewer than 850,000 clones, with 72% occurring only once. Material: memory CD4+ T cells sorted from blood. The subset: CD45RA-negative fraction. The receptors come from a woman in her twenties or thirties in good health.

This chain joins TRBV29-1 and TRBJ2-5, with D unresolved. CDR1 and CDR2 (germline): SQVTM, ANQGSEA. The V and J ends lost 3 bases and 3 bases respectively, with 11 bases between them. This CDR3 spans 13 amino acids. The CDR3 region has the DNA TGCAGCGTTGAGCGAGACACGGAAGAGACCCAGTACTTC. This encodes CSVERDTEETQYF.

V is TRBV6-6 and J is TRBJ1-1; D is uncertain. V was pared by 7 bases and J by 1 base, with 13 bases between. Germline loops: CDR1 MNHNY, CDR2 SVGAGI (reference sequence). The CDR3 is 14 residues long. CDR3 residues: CASIPYKGNTEAFF. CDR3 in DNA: TGTGCCAGCATTCCGTACAAAGGGAACACTGAAGCTTTCTTT.

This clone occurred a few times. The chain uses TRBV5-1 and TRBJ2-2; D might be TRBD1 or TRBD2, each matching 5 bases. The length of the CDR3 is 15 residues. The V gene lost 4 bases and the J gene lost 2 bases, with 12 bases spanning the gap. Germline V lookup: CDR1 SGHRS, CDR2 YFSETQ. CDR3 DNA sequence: TGCGCCAGCAGCCCCCGGGACCCTAACACCGGGGAGCTGTTTTTT. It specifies CASSPRDPNTGELFF.

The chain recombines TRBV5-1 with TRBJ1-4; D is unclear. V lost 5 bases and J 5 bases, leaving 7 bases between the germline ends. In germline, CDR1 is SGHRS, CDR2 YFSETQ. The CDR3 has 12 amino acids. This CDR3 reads CASRTENEKLFF. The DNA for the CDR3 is TGCGCCAGCAGAACGGAAAATGAAAAACTGTTTTTT. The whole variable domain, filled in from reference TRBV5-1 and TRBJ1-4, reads KAGVTQTPRYLIKTRGQQVTLSCSPISGHRSVSWYQQTPGQGLQFLFEYFSETQRNKGNFPGRFSGRQFSNSRSEMNVSTLELGDSALYLCASRTENEKLFFGSGTQLSVL.

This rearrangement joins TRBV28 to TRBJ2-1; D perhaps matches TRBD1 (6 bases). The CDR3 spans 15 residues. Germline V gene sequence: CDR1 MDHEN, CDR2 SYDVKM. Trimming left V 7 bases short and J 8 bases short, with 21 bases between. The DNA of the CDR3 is TGTGCCAGCACCCCCCCGAGGGCACAGGGCGATGAGCAGTTCTTC. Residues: CASTPPRAQGDEQFF.

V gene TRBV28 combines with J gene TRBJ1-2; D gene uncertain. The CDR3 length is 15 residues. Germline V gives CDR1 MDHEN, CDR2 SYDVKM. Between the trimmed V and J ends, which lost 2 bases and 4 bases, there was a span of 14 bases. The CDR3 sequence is CASSLTSASSYGYTF. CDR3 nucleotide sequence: TGTGCCAGCAGTTTAACCAGCGCATCCAGCTATGGCTACACCTTC.

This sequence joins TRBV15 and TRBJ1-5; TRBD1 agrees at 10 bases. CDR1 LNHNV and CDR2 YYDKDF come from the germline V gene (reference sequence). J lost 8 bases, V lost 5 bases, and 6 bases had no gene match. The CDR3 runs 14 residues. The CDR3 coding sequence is TGTGCCACCAGCGTAGGACAGGGGGAAGAGCCCCAGCATTTT. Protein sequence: CATSVGQGEEPQHF.

The CDR3, as DNA: TGCAGCTCTCGGACAGTTACAGATACGCAGTATTTT. This encodes CSSRTVTDTQYF. V usage is TRBV29-1 and J usage is TRBJ2-3; a weak D match, TRBD1 (6 bases). Germline V lookup: CDR1 SQVTM, CDR2 ANQGSEA. The germline V and J ends were trimmed by 8 bases and 3 bases, with 12 bases remaining between them. This CDR3 region has 12 residues.

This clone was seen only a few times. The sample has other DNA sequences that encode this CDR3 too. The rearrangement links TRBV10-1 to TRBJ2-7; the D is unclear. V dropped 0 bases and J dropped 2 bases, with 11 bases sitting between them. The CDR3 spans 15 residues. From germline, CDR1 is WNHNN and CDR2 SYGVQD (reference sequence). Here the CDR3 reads CASSESVDGTYEQYF. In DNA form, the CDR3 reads TGCGCCAGCAGTGAGTCCGTGGACGGCACCTACGAGCAGTACTTC.

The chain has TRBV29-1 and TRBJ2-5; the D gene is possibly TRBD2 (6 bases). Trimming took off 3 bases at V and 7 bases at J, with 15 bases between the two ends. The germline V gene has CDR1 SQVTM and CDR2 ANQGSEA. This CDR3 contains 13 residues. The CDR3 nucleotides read TGCAGCGTTGAGATGGACGAGCGGGTGACCCAGTACTTC. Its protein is CSVEMDERVTQYF. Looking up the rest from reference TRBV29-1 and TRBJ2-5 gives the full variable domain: SAVISQKPSRDICQRGTSLTIQCQVDSQVTMMFWYRQQPGQSLTLIATANQGSEATYESGFVIDKFPISRPNLTFSTLTVSNMSPEDSSIYLCSVEMDERVTQYFGPGTRLLVL.

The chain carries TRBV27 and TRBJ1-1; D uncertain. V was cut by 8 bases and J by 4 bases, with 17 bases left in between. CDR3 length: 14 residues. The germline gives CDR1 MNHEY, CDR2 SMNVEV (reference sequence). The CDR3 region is CASLEVKDGTEAFF. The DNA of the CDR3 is TGTGCCAGCTTGGAGGTGAAAGATGGCACTGAAGCTTTCTTT.

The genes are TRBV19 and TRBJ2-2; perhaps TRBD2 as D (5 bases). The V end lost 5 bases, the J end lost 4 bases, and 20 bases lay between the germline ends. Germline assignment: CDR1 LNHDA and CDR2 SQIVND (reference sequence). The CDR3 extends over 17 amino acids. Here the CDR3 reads CASSPPQRPRGTGELFF. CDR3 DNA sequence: TGTGCCAGTAGTCCCCCTCAGCGGCCCCGGGGCACCGGGGAGCTGTTTTTT.

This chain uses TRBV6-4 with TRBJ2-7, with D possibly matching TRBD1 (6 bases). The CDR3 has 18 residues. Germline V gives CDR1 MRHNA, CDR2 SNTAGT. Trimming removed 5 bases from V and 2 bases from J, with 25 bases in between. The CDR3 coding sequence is TGTGCCAGCAGTCTGACGACCCAAACAGGGAAGGGCGCCTACGAGCAGTACTTC. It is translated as CASSLTTQTGKGAYEQYF.

The CDR3 region has the DNA TGTGCCAGCAGTTTACAGGGGGCTGGGGCCAACGTCCTGACTTTC. Protein product: CASSLQGAGANVLTF. The chain links TRBV28 to TRBJ2-6; TRBD1 matches 7 bases. Unmatched junction bases numbered 0, after V lost 2 bases and J lost 2 bases. The CDR3 runs 15 residues. CDR1 and CDR2 (germline): MDHEN, SYDVKM.

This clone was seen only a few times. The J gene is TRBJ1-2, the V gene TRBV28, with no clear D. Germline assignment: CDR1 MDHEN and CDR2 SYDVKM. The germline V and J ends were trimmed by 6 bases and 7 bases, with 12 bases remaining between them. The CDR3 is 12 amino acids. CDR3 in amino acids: CASSPGPSGYTF. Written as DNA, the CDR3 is TGTGCCAGCAGCCCGGGCCCGTCTGGCTACACCTTC.

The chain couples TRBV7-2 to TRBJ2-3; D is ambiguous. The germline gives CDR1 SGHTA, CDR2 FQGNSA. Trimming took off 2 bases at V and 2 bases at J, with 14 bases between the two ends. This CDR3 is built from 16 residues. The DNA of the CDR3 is TGTGCCAGCAGCTTAAAGCCAGTTCAGGTCACAGATACGCAGTATTTT. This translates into CASSLKPVQVTDTQYF.

CDR3 nucleotide sequence: TGTGCCAGCAGTTTTCAGGGTGTGGGATACGAGCAGTACTTC. Translated: CASSFQGVGYEQYF. The chain joins TRBV27 to TRBJ2-7; TRBD1 is a possible D gene (5 bases). Germline assignment: CDR1 MNHEY and CDR2 SMNVEV (reference sequence). The CDR3 runs 14 residues. V lost 3 bases, J lost 4 bases, and 13 bases lay in between.

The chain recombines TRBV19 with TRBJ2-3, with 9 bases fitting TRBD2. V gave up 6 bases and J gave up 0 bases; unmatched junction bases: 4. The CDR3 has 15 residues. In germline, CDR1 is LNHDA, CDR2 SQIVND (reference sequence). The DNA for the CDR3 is TGTGCCAGTAGATCTGCGGGAGGGAGCACAGATACGCAGTATTTT. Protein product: CASRSAGGSTDTQYF.

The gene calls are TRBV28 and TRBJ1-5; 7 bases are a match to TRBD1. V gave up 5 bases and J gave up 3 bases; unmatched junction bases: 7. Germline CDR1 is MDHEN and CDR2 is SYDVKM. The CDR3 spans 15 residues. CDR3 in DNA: TGTGCCAGCAGTGAAATCGACAGGGACAATCAGCCCCAGCATTTT. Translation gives CASSEIDRDNQPQHF.

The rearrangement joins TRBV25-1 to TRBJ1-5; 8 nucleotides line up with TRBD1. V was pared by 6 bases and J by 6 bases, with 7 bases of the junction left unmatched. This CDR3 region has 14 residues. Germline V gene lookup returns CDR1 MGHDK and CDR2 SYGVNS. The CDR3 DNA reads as TGTGCCAGCAGCCGACAGGGGTTGAGTCAGCCCCAGCATTTT. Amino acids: CASSRQGLSQPQHF.